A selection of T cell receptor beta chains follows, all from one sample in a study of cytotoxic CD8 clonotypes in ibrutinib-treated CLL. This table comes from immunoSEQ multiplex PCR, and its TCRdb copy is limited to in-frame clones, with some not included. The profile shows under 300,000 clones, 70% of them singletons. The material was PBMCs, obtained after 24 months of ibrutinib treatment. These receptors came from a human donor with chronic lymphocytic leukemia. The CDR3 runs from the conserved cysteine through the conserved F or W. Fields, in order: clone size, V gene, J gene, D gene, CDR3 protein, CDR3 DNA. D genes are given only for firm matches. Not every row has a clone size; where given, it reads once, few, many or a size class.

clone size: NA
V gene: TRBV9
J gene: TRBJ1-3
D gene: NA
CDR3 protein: CASSGSSTVGNTIYF
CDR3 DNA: TGTGCCAGCAGCGGATCATCGACAGTCGGAAACACCATATATTTT

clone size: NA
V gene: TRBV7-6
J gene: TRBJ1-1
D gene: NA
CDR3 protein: CASSVTGNTEAFF
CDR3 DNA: TGTGCCAGCAGCGTGACAGGGAACACTGAAGCTTTCTTT

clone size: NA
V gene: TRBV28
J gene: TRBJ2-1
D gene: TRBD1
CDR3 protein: CASSLLTGDNEQFF
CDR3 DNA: TGTGCCAGCAGTTTATTGACAGGGGACAATGAGCAGTTCTTC

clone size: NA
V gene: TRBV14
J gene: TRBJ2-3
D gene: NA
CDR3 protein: CASSLPTSSSPDTQYF
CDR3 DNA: TGTGCCAGCAGCCTACCGACCTCTTCGAGTCCAGATACGCAGTATTTT

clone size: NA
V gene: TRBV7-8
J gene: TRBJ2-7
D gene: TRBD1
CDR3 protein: CASSLIEGAKVEQYF
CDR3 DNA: TGTGCCAGCAGCTTAATTGAGGGGGCGAAGGTCGAGCAGTACTTC

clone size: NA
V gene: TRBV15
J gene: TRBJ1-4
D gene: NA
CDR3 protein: CATSSPLEKLFF
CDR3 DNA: TGTGCCACCAGCAGCCCGCTTGAAAAACTGTTTTTT

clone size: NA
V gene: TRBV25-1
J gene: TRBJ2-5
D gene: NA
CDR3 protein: CASSDKWRETQYF
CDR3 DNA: TGTGCCAGCAGTGATAAGTGGCGGGAGACCCAGTACTTC

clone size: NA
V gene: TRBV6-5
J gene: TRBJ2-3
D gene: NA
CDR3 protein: CASSYSGLTDTQYF
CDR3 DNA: TGTGCCAGCAGTTACTCAGGGCTCACAGATACGCAGTATTTT

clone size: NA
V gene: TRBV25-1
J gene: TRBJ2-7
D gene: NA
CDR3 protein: CASSDTSYEQYF
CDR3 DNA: TGTGCCAGCAGTGATACGTCCTACGAGCAGTACTTC

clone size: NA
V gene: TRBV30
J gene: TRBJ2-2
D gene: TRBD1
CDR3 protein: CAWSVPARGHGELFF
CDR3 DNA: TGTGCCTGGAGTGTACCCGCCAGGGGGCACGGGGAGCTGTTTTTT

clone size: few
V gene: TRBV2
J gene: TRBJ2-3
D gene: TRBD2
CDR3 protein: CASITLGEGGADTQYF
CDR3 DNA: TGTGCCAGCATCACCCTGGGGGAGGGTGGGGCAGATACGCAGTATTTT

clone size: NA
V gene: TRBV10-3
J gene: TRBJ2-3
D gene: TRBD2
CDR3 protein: CAISESPAGSTDTQYF
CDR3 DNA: TGTGCCATCAGTGAGTCGCCAGCGGGATCCACAGATACGCAGTATTTT

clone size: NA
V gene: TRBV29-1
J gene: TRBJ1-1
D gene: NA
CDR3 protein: CSVFRVNTEAFF
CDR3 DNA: TGCAGCGTTTTTAGAGTGAACACTGAAGCTTTCTTT

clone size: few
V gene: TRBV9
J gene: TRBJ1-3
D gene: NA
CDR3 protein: CASSVENSGNTIYF
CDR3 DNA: TGTGCCAGCAGCGTAGAAAATTCTGGAAACACCATATATTTT

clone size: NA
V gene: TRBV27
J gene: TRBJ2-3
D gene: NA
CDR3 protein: CASSFRYRGGADTQYF
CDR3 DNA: TGTGCCAGCAGTTTTCGGTACAGGGGAGGCGCCGATACGCAGTATTTT

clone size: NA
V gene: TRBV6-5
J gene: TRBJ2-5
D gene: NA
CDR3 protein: CASSRGLGETQYF
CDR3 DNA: TGTGCCAGCAGTCGCGGTCTAGGGGAGACCCAGTACTTC

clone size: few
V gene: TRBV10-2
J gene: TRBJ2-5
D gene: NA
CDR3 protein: CATEGAGGLWETQYF
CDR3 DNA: TGCGCCACAGAGGGGGCGGGAGGCCTCTGGGAGACCCAGTACTTC

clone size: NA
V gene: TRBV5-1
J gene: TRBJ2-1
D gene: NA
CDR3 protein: CASSLAWRERVDEQFF
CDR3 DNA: TGCGCCAGCAGCTTGGCCTGGCGAGAACGTGTAGATGAGCAGTTCTTC

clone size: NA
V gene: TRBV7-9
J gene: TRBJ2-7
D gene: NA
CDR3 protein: CASALHDEQYF
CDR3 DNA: TGTGCCAGCGCCCTACATGACGAGCAGTACTTC

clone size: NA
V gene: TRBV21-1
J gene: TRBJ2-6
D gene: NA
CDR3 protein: CASSKATGAGANVLTF
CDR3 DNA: TGTGCCAGCAGCAAAGCGACCGGGGCTGGGGCCAACGTCCTGACTTTC

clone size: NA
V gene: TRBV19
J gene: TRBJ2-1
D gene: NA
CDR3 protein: CASSIEGKGSYNEQFF
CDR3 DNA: TGTGCCAGTAGTATTGAAGGGAAAGGGTCCTACAATGAGCAGTTCTTC

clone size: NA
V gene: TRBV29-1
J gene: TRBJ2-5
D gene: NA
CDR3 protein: CSVGDTGETQYF
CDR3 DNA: TGCAGCGTTGGTGACACGGGAGAGACCCAGTACTTC

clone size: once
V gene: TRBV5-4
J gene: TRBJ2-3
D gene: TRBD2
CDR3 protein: CASSPGGAPITDTQYF
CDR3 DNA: TGTGCCAGCAGCCCGGGGGGAGCGCCCATCACAGATACGCAGTATTTT

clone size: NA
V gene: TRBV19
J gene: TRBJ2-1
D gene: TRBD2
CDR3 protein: CAIKREFGNEQFF
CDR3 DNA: TGTGCCATCAAGCGGGAGTTTGGCAATGAGCAGTTCTTC

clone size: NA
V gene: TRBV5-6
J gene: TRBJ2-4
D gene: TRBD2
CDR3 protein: CASSDGGTSGNIQYF
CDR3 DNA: TGTGCCAGCAGCGACGGGGGGACTAGCGGAAACATTCAGTACTTC

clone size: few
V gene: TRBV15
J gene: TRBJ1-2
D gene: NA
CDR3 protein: CATSSNYGYTF
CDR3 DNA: TGTGCCACCAGCAGTAACTATGGCTACACCTTC

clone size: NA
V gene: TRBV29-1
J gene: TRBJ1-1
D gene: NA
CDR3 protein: CSVGSGTMNTEAFF
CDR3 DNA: TGCAGCGTTGGATCGGGGACCATGAACACTGAAGCTTTCTTT

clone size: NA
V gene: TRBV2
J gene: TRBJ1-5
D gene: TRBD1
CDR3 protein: CASAAGTGAQPQHF
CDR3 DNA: TGTGCCAGCGCTGCCGGGACAGGGGCTCAGCCCCAGCATTTT

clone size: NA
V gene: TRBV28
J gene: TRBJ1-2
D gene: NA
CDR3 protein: CAISEGGEDGYTF
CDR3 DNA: TGTGCCATTTCGGAGGGAGGAGAGGACGGCTACACCTTC

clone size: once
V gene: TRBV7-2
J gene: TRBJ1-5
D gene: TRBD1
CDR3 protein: CASSLYRGGHQPQHF
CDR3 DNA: TGTGCCAGCAGCTTATACAGGGGAGGCCATCAGCCCCAGCATTTT

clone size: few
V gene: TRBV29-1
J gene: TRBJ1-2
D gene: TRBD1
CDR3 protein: CSGLDRDGYTF
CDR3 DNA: TGCAGCGGCCTGGACAGGGACGGCTACACCTTC

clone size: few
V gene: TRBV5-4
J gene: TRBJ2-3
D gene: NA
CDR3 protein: CASSLVGGDTQYF
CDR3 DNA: TGTGCCAGCAGCTTGGTAGGAGGAGATACGCAGTATTTT

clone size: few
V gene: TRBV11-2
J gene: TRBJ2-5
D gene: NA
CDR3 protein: CASSLWQQETQYF
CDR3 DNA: TGTGCCAGCAGCTTATGGCAGCAAGAGACCCAGTACTTC

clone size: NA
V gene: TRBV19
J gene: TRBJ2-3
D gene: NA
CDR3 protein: CASSIQRTSTDTQYF
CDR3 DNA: TGTGCCAGTAGTATCCAGCGCACTAGCACAGATACGCAGTATTTT

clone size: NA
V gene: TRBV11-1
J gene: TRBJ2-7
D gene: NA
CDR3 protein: CASSSSSYEQYF
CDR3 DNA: TGTGCCAGCAGCTCAAGCTCCTACGAGCAGTACTTC

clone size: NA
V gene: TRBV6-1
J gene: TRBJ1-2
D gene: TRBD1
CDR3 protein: CASKGQGIDGYTF
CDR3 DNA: TGTGCCAGCAAGGGACAGGGAATCGATGGCTACACCTTC

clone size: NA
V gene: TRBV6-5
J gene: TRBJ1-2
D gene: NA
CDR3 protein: CASSYSSTGAYGYTF
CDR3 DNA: TGTGCCAGCAGTTACTCGAGTACGGGGGCCTATGGCTACACCTTC

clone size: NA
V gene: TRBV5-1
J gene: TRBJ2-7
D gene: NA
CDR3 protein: CASSLTGTPAYEQYF
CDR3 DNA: TGCGCCAGCAGCTTGACCGGGACGCCAGCCTACGAGCAGTACTTC

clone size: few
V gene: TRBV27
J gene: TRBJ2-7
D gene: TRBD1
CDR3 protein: CATRTGKHEQYF
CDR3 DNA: TGTGCCACCCGGACAGGGAAACACGAGCAGTACTTC

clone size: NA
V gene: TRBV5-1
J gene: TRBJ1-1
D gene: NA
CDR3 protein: CASSLAGRGTEAFF
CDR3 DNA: TGCGCCAGCAGCTTGGCCGGTAGGGGCACTGAAGCTTTCTTT

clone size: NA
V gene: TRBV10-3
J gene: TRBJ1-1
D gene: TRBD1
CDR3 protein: CAITRTGKDTEAFF
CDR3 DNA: TGTGCCATCACCAGGACAGGGAAGGACACTGAAGCTTTCTTT

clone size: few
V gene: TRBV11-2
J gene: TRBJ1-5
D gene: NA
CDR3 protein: CASSLMRSQPQHF
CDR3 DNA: TGTGCCAGCAGCCTGATGAGAAGTCAGCCCCAGCATTTT

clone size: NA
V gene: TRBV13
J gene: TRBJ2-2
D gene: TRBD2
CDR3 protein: CASSPGEGFLNTGELFF
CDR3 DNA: TGTGCCAGCAGCCCCGGGGAGGGGTTCCTGAACACCGGGGAGCTGTTTTTT

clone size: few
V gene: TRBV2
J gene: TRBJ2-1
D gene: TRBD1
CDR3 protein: CASSGQGDEQFF
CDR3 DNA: TGTGCCAGCAGCGGACAGGGGGATGAGCAGTTCTTC

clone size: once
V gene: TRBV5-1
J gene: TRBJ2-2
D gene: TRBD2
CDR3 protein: CASSLLAGVGTGELFF
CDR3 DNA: TGCGCCAGCAGCTTACTAGCGGGAGTAGGCACCGGGGAGCTGTTTTTT

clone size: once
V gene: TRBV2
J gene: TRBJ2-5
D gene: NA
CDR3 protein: CASSAQVVRETQYF
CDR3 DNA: TGTGCCAGCAGTGCACAGGTGGTCCGGGAGACCCAGTACTTC

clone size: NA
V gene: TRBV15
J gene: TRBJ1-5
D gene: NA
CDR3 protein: CATSRDMGIQPQHF
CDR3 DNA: TGTGCCACCAGCAGAGATATGGGGATTCAGCCCCAGCATTTT

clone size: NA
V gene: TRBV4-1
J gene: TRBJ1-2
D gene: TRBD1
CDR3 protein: CASSQPLLSGTDYGYTF
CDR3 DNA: TGCGCCAGCAGCCAACCCCTCCTGTCCGGGACAGACTATGGCTACACCTTC

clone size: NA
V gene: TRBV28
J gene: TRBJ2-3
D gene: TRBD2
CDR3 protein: CASSYTSGSGTDTQYF
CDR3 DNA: TGTGCCAGCAGCTATACTAGCGGGAGCGGAACAGATACGCAGTATTTT

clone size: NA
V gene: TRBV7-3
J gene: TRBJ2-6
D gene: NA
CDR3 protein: CASSSTGSGANVLTF
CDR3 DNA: TGTGCCAGCAGCTCCACAGGTTCCGGGGCCAACGTCCTGACTTTC

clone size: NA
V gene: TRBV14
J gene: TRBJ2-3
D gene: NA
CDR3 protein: CASSRSTDTQYF
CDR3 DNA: TGTGCCAGCAGCCGGAGCACAGATACGCAGTATTTT

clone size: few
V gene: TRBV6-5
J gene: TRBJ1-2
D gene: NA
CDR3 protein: CASSAGYGYTF
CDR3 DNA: TGTGCCAGCAGTGCGGGGTATGGCTACACCTTC

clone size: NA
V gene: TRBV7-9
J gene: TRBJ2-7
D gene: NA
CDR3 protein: CASSPTGLTEQYF
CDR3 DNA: TGTGCCAGCAGCCCTACAGGACTCACCGAGCAGTACTTC

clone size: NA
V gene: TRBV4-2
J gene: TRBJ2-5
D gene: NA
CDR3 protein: CASSQEPSSQETQYF
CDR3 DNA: TGTGCCAGCAGCCAAGAGCCTAGCAGCCAAGAGACCCAGTACTTC

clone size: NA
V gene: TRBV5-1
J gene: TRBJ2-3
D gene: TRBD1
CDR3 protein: CASGQGFTDTQYF
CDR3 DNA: TGCGCCAGTGGACAGGGTTTCACAGATACGCAGTATTTT